These 12 T cell receptor beta chains came from one sample sequenced in a study of blood T cells in healthy people across ages (dated by TCRdb to 2015 to 2017). The library was made by 5' RACE. Sequenced on an Illumina HiSeq 2500. A second PCR of roughly 7 to 11 cycles was performed with a sample-barcoded 5' primer and a J-beta primer mix. TCRdb applied fastp at Q25 and MiXCR to the public reads, then kept only in-frame beta chains. Each entry is one CDR3 protein sequence, shown with its most common DNA and genes. The sample table shows over 1,200,000 distinct CDR3 sequences, and 45% to 70% are seen once. 6.5% to 8.5% of the sample lies in the top ten. Material for sequencing was blood. These TCRs come from a man aged 18 to 35 in good health.

This sequence joins TRBV20-1 and TRBJ1-1; 9 bases map to TRBD1. From germline, CDR1 is DFQATT and CDR2 SNEGSKA (reference sequence). V gave up 6 bases and J gave up 3 bases; unmatched junction bases: 5. The CDR3 runs 13 residues. This CDR3 is CSATGQGDTEAFF. CDR3 nucleotides: TGCAGTGCAACGGGACAGGGCGACACTGAAGCTTTCTTT.

J is TRBJ2-3 and V is TRBV4-1; 8 bases match TRBD2. The junction had 7 bases not matched to a gene; V was cut back by 4 bases and J by 4 bases. Germline CDR1 and CDR2: MGHRA and YSYEKL. The CDR3 totals 15 residues. For the CDR3, the DNA is TGCGCCAGCAGCCCGGGACTAGGTGCTTCAGATACGCAGTATTTT. Its translation is CASSPGLGASDTQYF.

This sequence joins TRBV10-3 and TRBJ2-1; perhaps TRBD1 as D (5 bases). Germline V gives CDR1 ENHRY, CDR2 SYGVKD. With 6 bases removed from V and 2 bases from J, the gap between germline ends came to 14 bases. The CDR3 is made up of 15 amino acids. For the CDR3, the DNA is TGTGCCATCAGGGGGCTCGACCCAGCCTACAATGAGCAGTTCTTC. Its translation: CAIRGLDPAYNEQFF.

The V and J genes are TRBV4-3 and TRBJ1-3, with TRBD1 as a possible D gene (5 bases). Deletions cut 0 bases from V and 4 bases from J, with 13 bases between. The CDR3 is made up of 16 amino acids. Germline V CDR1 and CDR2: LGHNA, YSLEER. CDR3 amino acids: CASSQDLGVPGNTIYF. DNA for the CDR3: TGCGCCAGCAGCCAAGATTTGGGGGTTCCAGGAAACACCATATATTTT.

Worth noting for this clonotype: It may be a read error: a sequence one base away is much more abundant. This chain uses TRBV2 with TRBJ2-5; 7 positions agree with TRBD2. The CDR3 is made up of 15 amino acids. Germline loops: CDR1 SNHLY, CDR2 FYNNEI. The V gene end was trimmed by 4 bases and the J gene end by 5 bases; junction bases not matched to a gene: 10. The CDR3 region is CASSGEAGRRETQYF. Here the CDR3 DNA reads TGTGCCAGCAGTGGGGAAGCGGGACGTCGGGAGACCCAGTACTTC.

The V gene is TRBV5-1, the J gene TRBJ2-1; 10 bases line up with TRBD2. Germline CDR1 and CDR2: SGHRS and YFSETQ. The CDR3 spans 15 residues. Trimming took 4 bases from V and 8 from J; bases not matched to a gene: 9. The CDR3, as DNA: TGCGCCAGCAGCGCGGGACTAGCGTCGGGCGATGAGCAGTTCTTC. Translating gives CASSAGLASGDEQFF.

This clonotype occurred once. The chain joins TRBV7-2 to TRBJ2-2; perhaps TRBD2 as D (7 bases). Trimming shortened V by 0 bases and J by 7 bases, and 12 bases separated the two germline ends. Per germline, CDR1 SGHTA and CDR2 FQGNSA. The CDR3 is made up of 15 amino acids. The CDR3 sequence: CASSLAGGPFGELFF. DNA for the CDR3: TGTGCCAGCAGCTTAGCGGGGGGGCCCTTCGGGGAGCTGTTTTTT.

This sequence joins TRBV6-2 or TRBV6-3 and TRBJ2-1; possibly TRBD2 for D (6 bases). CDR3 size: 15 residues. CDR1 MNHEY and CDR2 SVGEGT come from the germline V gene. The V and J ends lost 10 bases and 7 bases respectively, with 23 bases between them. The CDR3 bases are TGTGCCACCCGGGGGTCCGTAGAGGGTGGGAATGAGCAGTTCTTC. Translation gives CATRGSVEGGNEQFF.

The CDR3 here is CASSYSVYAEGYTF. The CDR3 DNA sequence: TGTGCCAGCAGTTACTCGGTGTATGCCGAAGGCTACACCTTC. V and J are TRBV6-2 or TRBV6-3 and TRBJ1-2; D gene uncertain. The CDR3 has 14 amino acids. The V gene lost 0 bases and the J gene lost 8 bases, with 13 bases spanning the gap. Germline CDR1 and CDR2: MNHEY and SVGEGT.

The chain links TRBV4-2 to TRBJ2-6, with TRBD1 matching 7 bases. CDR1 and CDR2 from the germline V gene are LGHNA and YNFKEQ. The CDR3 contains 19 residues. V shed 0 bases and J 2 bases; nucleotides not matched to a gene: 10. The CDR3, as DNA: TGTGCCAGCAGCCAAGACTGGGACAGTCTTGTTGCTGGGGCCAACGTCCTGACTTTC. Its protein product is CASSQDWDSLVAGANVLTF.

This clonotype has just a few counts. CDR3 sequence reads: CSASIYGIYEQYF. The DNA for the CDR3 is TGCAGTGCTAGTATTTACGGAATCTACGAGCAGTACTTC. The chain links TRBV20-1 to TRBJ2-7, with D unresolved. V dropped 3 bases and J dropped 3 bases, with 12 bases sitting between them. This CDR3 comprises 13 residues. The germline CDR1 and CDR2 sequences are DFQATT and SNEGSKA (reference sequence).

This clonotype was counted only a few times. The chain joins TRBV27 to TRBJ2-3, with TRBD1 as a possible D gene (6 bases). The ends were cut back, 5 bases at V and 3 bases at J, with 18 bases in the middle. The CDR3 length is 16 residues. Germline V CDR1 and CDR2: MNHEY, SMNVEV (reference sequence). CDR3 loop: CASSLQPGTSTDTQYF. CDR3 bases: TGTGCCAGCAGTCTACAGCCGGGGACAAGTACAGATACGCAGTATTTT.